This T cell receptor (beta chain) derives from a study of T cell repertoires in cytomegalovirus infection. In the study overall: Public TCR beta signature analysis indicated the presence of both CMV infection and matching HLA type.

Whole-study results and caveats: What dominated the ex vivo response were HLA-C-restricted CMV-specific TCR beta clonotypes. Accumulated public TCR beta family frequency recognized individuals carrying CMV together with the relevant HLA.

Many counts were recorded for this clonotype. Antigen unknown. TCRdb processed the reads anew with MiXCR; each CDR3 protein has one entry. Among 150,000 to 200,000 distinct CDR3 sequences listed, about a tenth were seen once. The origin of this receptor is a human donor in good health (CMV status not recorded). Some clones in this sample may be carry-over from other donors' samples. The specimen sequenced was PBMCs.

CDR3 region: CASSVPRGVNTEAFF. The CDR3 bases are TGTGCCAGCAGTGTCCCCCGGGGGGTGAACACTGAAGCTTTCTTT. The V and J genes are TRBV28 and TRBJ1-1; TRBD1 is a possible D gene (5 bases). Germline V gene sequence: CDR1 MDHEN, CDR2 SYDVKM. The length of the CDR3 is 15 residues. Trimming took off 5 bases at V and 0 bases at J, with 13 bases between the two ends.